This T cell receptor beta chain was obtained from a study of cytomegalovirus exposure and HLA in healthy donors. Whereas donors were nominally healthy upon sampling, unrecorded immune exposures were probable. This CDR3 has 14 residues. Germline CDR1 and CDR2: SGHVS and FQNEAQ. V lost 7 bases, J lost 6 bases, and 18 bases lay in between. PCR involved 60 Vbeta and 13 Jbeta primers. Sequencing was performed with immunoSEQ multiplex PCR; in TCRdb, only in-frame clones are kept and a portion is missing. The table shows approximately 81,000 clones, with less than 80% occurring only once. The sample taken for sequencing was PBMCs. This chain uses TRBV7-8 with TRBJ1-1, with a tentative D call TRBD1 (6 bases). The receptor was isolated from a man in his forties or fifties in good health and CMV-seropositive. The CDR3 bases are TGTGCCAGCATCCAAGAGGGGGATGGGGCTGAAGCTTTCTTT. It translates to CASIQEGDGAEAFF.